The 8 T cell receptor beta chains below all came from one sample that was sequenced in a study of cytotoxic CD8 clonotypes in ibrutinib-treated CLL. Produced via immunoSEQ multiplex PCR; TCRdb's table is partial and in-frame only. Found here are tens of thousands of clones, less than 75% of them singletons; the top ten hold roughly 15%. The source material was PBMCs, sampled after 12 months of ibrutinib treatment. These receptors all stem from a human donor with chronic lymphocytic leukemia.

V gene TRBV5-1 combines with J gene TRBJ2-3, with TRBD2 as a possible D gene (6 bases). The CDR3 sequence is 15 residues long. The ends were cut back, 7 bases at V and 2 bases at J, with 17 bases in the middle. In germline, CDR1 is SGHRS, CDR2 YFSETQ. Here the CDR3 DNA reads TGCGCCAGCCAGCCGGGAGCGGCGTTCACAGATACGCAGTATTTT. It codes for CASQPGAAFTDTQYF.

This sequence joins TRBV6-5 and TRBJ2-1; D gene unclear. V was clipped by 6 bases and J by 9 bases, with 15 bases between them. The CDR3 loop spans 13 amino acids. Germline-derived CDR1 and CDR2 are MNHEY and SVGAGI. CDR3 in amino acids: CASREGWSGEQFF. The CDR3 coding sequence is TGTGCCAGCAGGGAAGGCTGGTCGGGTGAGCAGTTCTTC.

This clone was counted many times. The chain links TRBV2 to TRBJ2-5, with a weak D call TRBD2 (6 bases). The CDR3 has 16 residues. The germline V gene encodes CDR1 SNHLY and CDR2 FYNNEI. V lost 7 bases to trimming and J lost 1 base, with 19 bases between them. CDR3 region: CASKGFFMGGQETQYF. The CDR3 region has the DNA TGTGCCAGCAAGGGCTTCTTCATGGGGGGCCAAGAGACCCAGTACTTC. The full variable domain, in which reference TRBV2 and TRBJ2-5 provide the parts outside the CDR3, is EPEVTQTPSHQVTQMGQEVILRCVPISNHLYFYWYRQILGQKVEFLVSFYNNEISEKSEIFDDQFSVERPDGSNFTLKIRSTKLEDSAMYFCASKGFFMGGQETQYFGPGTRLLVL.

The chain is built from TRBV5-6 and TRBJ1-2; D is unresolved. CDR1 and CDR2 (germline): SGHDT, YYEEEE. The CDR3 loop spans 15 amino acids. Trimming shortened V by 2 bases and J by 2 bases, and 13 bases separated the two germline ends. DNA of the CDR3: TGTGCCAGCAGCTTAGCCCACAGAGCCAACTATGGCTACACCTTC. It encodes CASSLAHRANYGYTF.

This clone was counted once. The chain carries TRBV5-1 and TRBJ1-2, with 7 bases lining up with TRBD1. The CDR3 contains 13 residues. Germline trimming cut 0 bases from V and 8 bases from J; bases unmatched to any gene: 4. The germline V gene has CDR1 SGHRS and CDR2 YFSETQ. This CDR3 reads CASSLGTGRGYTF. The CDR3 region has the DNA TGCGCCAGCAGCTTGGGGACAGGTCGGGGCTACACCTTC.

The chain couples TRBV7-8 to TRBJ1-4; a weak D match, TRBD1 (6 bases). The CDR3 has 14 residues. V lost 3 bases and J 5 bases, leaving 10 bases between the germline ends. The germline gives CDR1 SGHVS, CDR2 FQNEAQ. CDR3 bases: TGTGCCAGCAGCTTGACAGGTTCGAATGAAAAACTGTTTTTT. This codes for CASSLTGSNEKLFF.

In its sample, this clone was seen a few times. The V gene is TRBV6-1, the J gene TRBJ2-5, with TRBD1 identical over 7 bases. The length of the CDR3 is 14 residues. Germline values: CDR1 MNHNS, CDR2 SASEGT. The trim removed 8 bases at V and 1 base at J, leaving 7 bases unmatched. The DNA for the CDR3 is TGTGCCAGCGGTACGGGACAGACCCAAGAGACCCAGTACTTC. This codes for CASGTGQTQETQYF.

The gene calls are TRBV5-6 and TRBJ1-2; 8 nucleotides match TRBD1. Germline values: CDR1 SGHDT, CDR2 YYEEEE. J lost 8 bases, V lost 4 bases, and 19 bases had no gene match. This CDR3 contains 17 residues. In DNA form, the CDR3 reads TGTGCCAGCAGCCGAGGGACAGGAGTTATGTCTATCCCCGGCTACACCTTC. Its translation: CASSRGTGVMSIPGYTF.